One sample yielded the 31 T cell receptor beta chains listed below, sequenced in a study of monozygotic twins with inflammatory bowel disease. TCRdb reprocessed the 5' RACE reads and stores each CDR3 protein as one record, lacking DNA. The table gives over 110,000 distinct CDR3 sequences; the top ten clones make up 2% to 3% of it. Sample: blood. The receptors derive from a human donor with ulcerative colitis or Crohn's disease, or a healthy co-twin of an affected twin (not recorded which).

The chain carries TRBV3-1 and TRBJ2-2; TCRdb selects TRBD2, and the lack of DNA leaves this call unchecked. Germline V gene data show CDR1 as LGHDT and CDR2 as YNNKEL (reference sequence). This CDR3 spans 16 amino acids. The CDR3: CASSQGLAGETGELFF.

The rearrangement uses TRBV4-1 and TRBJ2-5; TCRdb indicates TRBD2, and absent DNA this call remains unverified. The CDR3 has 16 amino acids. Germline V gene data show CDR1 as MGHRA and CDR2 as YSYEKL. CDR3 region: CASSLRTSGGQETQYF.

CDR3 sequence reads: CSARELLAGGETQYF. The chain joins TRBV20-1 to TRBJ2-5; as DNA is missing, the TRBD1 call by TCRdb cannot be tested. The CDR3 totals 15 residues. Per germline, CDR1 DFQATT and CDR2 SNEGSKA (reference sequence).

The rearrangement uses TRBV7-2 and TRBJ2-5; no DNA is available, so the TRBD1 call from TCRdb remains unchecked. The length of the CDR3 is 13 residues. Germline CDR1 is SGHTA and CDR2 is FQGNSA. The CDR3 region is CASGGRPKGTQYF.

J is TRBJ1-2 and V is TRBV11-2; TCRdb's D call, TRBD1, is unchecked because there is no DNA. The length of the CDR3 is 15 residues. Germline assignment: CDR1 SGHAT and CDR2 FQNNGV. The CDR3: CASSPLGQVQYGYTF.

CDR3: CASSPPGTGMDTQYF. This chain joins TRBV28 and TRBJ2-3; the TRBD1 assignment by TCRdb is unverifiable without DNA. CDR1 and CDR2 from the germline V gene are MDHEN and SYDVKM. There are 15 residues in the CDR3.

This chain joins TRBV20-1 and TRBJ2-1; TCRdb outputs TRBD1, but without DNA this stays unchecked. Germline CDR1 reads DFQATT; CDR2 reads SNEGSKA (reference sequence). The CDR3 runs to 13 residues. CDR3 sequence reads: CSARGDSYNEQFF.

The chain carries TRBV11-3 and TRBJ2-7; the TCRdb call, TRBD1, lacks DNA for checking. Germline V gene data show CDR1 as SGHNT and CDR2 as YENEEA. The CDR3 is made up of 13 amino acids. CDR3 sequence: CASSLARGREQYF.

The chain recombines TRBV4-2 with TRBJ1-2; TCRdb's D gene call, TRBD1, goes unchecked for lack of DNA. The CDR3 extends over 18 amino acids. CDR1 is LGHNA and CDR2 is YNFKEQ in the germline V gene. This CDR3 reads CASSQVKGDRLWDYGYTF.

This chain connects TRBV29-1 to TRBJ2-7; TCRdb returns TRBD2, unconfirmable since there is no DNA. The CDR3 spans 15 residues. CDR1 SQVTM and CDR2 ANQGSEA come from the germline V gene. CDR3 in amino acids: CSVEDGGLTLRKQYF.

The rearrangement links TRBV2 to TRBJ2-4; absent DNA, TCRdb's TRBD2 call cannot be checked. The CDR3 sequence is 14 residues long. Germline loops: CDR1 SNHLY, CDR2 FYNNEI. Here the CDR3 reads CASRGLGVKNIQYF.

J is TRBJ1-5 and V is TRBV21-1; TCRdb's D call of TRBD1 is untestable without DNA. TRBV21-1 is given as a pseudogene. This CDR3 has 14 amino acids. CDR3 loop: CASSKRDGNQPQHF.

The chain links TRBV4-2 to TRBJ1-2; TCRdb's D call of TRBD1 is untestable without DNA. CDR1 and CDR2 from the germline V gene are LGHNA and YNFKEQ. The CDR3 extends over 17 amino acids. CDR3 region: CASSQDNRVGTNYGYTF.

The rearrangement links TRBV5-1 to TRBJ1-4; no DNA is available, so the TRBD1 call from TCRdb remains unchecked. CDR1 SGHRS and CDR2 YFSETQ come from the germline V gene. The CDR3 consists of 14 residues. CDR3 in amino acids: CASSEGTGEEKLFF. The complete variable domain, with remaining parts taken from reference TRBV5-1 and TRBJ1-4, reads KAGVTQTPRYLIKTRGQQVTLSCSPISGHRSVSWYQQTPGQGLQFLFEYFSETQRNKGNFPGRFSGRQFSNSRSEMNVSTLELGDSALYLCASSEGTGEEKLFFGSGTQLSVL.

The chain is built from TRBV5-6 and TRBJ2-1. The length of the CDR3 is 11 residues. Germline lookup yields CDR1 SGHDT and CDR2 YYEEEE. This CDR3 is CASSWDTEQFF.

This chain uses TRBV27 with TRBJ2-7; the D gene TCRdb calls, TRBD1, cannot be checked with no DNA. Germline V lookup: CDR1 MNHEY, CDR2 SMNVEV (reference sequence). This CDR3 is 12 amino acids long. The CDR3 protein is CASSRTGFEQYF.

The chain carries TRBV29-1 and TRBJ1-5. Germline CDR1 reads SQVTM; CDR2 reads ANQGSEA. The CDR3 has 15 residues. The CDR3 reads CSVGTDLYSNQPQHF.

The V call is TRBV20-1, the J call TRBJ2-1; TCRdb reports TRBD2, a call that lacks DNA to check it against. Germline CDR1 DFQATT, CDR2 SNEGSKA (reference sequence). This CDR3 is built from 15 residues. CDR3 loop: CSARAGTSAYNEQFF.

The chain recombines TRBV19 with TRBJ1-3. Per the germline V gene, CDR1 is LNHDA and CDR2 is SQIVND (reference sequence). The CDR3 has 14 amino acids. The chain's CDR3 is CASSIVGRRNTIYF.

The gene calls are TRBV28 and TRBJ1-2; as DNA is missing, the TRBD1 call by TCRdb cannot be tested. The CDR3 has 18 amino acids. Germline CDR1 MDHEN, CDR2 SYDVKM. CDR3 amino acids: CASKPSRAGYRRNYGYTF.

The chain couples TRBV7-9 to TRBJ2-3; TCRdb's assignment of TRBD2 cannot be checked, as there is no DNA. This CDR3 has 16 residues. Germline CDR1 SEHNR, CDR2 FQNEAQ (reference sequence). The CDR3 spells CASSLQAGLRTDTQYF.

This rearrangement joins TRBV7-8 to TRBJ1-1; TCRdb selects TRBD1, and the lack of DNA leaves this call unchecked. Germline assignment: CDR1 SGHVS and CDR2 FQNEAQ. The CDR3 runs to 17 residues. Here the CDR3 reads CASSPPVSGKRGTEAFF.

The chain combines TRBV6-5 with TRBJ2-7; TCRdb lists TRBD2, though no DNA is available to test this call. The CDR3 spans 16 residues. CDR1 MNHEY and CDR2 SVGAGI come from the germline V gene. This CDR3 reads CASSYSGVSVAYEQYF.

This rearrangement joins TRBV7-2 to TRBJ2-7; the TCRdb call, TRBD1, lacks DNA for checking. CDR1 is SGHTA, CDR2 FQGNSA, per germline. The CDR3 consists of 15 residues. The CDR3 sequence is CASSPFGTSSYEQYF.

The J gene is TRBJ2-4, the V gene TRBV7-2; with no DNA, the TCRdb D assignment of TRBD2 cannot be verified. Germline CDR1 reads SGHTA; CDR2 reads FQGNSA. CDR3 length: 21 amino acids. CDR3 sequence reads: CASSLAGAILSGGIAKNIQYF.

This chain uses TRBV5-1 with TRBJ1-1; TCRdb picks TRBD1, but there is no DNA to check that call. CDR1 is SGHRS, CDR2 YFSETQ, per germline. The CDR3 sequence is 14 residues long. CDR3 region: CASSSGQGRTEAFF.

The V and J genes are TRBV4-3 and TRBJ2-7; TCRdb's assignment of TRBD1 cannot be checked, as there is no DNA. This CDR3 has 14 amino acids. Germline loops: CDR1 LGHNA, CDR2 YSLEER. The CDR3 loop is CASSQASGGYEQYF.

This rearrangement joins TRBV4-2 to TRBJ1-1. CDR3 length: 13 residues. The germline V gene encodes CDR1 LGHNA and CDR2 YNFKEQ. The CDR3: CASSPWGGTEAFF.

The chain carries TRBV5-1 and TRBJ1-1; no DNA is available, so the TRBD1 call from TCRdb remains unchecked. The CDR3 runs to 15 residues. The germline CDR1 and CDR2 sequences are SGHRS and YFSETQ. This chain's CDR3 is CASSLGHRVDTEAFF.

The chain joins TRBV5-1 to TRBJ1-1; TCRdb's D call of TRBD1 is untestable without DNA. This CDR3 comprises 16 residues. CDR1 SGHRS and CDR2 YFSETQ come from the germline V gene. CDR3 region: CASSFGTGGVNTEAFF.

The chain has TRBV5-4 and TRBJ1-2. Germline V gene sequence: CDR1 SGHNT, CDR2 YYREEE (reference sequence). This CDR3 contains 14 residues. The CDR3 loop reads CASSLIQTSYGYTF.